The 26 T cell receptor beta chains presented below share a single source sample, sequenced in a study of CD8 T cells in ankylosing spondylitis (dated by TCRdb to about 2017). Preparation of the library involved 5' RACE. TCRdb names Illumina HiSeq 2500 as the instrument used. The public reads were reanalyzed by TCRdb: fastp trimming at Q25, MiXCR alignment, in-frame beta chains only. Rows are unified per CDR3 protein, each entry keeping the most common DNA and genes. This sample is represented by roughly 150,000 distinct CDR3 sequences; 30% to 35% of them were singletons. The ten biggest clones cover around 6.2% of the sample. Sequenced material: synovial fluid, either unsorted or a sorted T cell fraction (not recorded which). These receptors all stem from a male donor with ankylosing spondylitis.

This clonotype was seen just once. The V and J genes are TRBV2 and TRBJ2-1; 11 bases are shared with TRBD1. Germline lookup yields CDR1 SNHLY and CDR2 FYNNEI. The CDR3 is 15 amino acids. V dropped 6 bases and J dropped 5; count of bases not matched to a gene: 6. CDR3 in amino acids: CASRDRGLGDNEQFF. Here the CDR3 DNA reads TGTGCCAGCAGGGACAGGGGGCTAGGGGACAATGAGCAGTTCTTC.

This clonotype has more than one count but fewer than ten. This chain connects TRBV5-5 to TRBJ2-7; a weak D match, TRBD2 (6 bases). The germline V gene encodes CDR1 SGHKS and CDR2 YYEKEE (reference sequence). The CDR3 has 15 amino acids. Between the trimmed V and J ends, which lost 1 base and 3 bases, there was a span of 14 bases. The CDR3 reads CASSLRLAAYYEQYF. DNA for the CDR3: TGTGCCAGCAGCTTGAGGTTAGCGGCCTACTACGAGCAGTACTTC.

The rearrangement joins TRBV6-1 to TRBJ2-7; 12 positions agree with TRBD2. The trim removed 1 base at V and 9 bases at J, leaving 7 bases unmatched. Germline V gene data show CDR1 as MNHNS and CDR2 as SASEGT. The CDR3 has 15 residues. The CDR3 region has the DNA TGTGCCAGCAGTGAAGAGACTAGCGGGAGCCCGGGGCAGTACTTC. Translation: CASSEETSGSPGQYF.

The chain employs TRBV4-3 and TRBJ2-3; 11 nucleotides line up with TRBD2. This CDR3 has 17 amino acids. Trimming at V came to 1 base and at J to 2 bases, leaving 5 bases not matched to a gene. The germline V gene has CDR1 LGHNA and CDR2 YSLEER. As DNA, the CDR3 is TGCGCCAGCAGCCAAGGATTAGCGGGAGGGAACACAGATACGCAGTATTTT. It specifies CASSQGLAGGNTDTQYF.

This clonotype appeared a few times. This chain joins TRBV2 and TRBJ2-7, with D hard to call. The V gene's germline CDR1 is SNHLY and CDR2 FYNNEI. V gave up 4 bases and J gave up 0 bases, with 10 bases separating them. The CDR3 covers 14 residues. In nucleotides, the CDR3 is TGTGCCAGCAGTGGAGTCGGATTCTCCTACGAGCAGTACTTC. It specifies CASSGVGFSYEQYF.

This clonotype was counted between two and nine times. The V gene is TRBV6-1, the J gene TRBJ2-7; 13 bases are a match to TRBD2. Looked up from germline, CDR1 is MNHNS and CDR2 is SASEGT. With V trimmed by 6 bases and J by 6 bases, 8 bases remained unmatched. CDR3 length: 15 residues. The CDR3 DNA sequence: TGTGCCAGCAGGCGGACTAGCGGGAGACCTACCGAGCAGTACTTC. Translating it yields CASRRTSGRPTEQYF.

This clonotype was observed many times. CDR3 DNA: TGTGCCATCAGTAGCCTAGCGGCCACAGATACGCAGTATTTT. Protein sequence: CAISSLAATDTQYF. The chain links TRBV10-3 to TRBJ2-3; 7 nucleotides agree with TRBD2. The V and J ends lost 5 bases and 2 bases, in that order; junction bases with no gene match: 4. The CDR3 is 14 residues long. Germline lookup yields CDR1 ENHRY and CDR2 SYGVKD.

This clonotype was seen many times. V gene TRBV21-1 combines with J gene TRBJ2-7; the table's D call, TRBD2, has no DNA check behind it. TRBV21-1 is a known pseudogene. CDR3 length: 15 residues. The CDR3 is CASSKRRGPPYEQYF. The CDR3 nucleotides read TGTGCCAGCAGCAAAAGGAGGGGACCCCCATACGAGCAGTACTTC.

This rearrangement joins TRBV2 to TRBJ2-5, with 7 bases that match TRBD1. There are 13 residues in the CDR3. CDR1 and CDR2 (germline): SNHLY, FYNNEI. Trimming took 5 bases from V and 5 from J; bases not matched to a gene: 5. The CDR3 loop reads CASSKTGIETQYF. CDR3 sequence (DNA): TGTGCCAGCAGTAAGACAGGGATCGAGACCCAGTACTTC.

V usage is TRBV20-1 and J usage is TRBJ1-1, with D hard to call. There are 11 residues in the CDR3. CDR1 and CDR2 (germline): DFQATT, SNEGSKA (reference sequence). With 2 bases removed from V and 8 bases from J, the gap between germline ends came to 9 bases. CDR3 DNA: TGCAGTGCTAGATCGGACGGGGAAGCTTTCTTT. This translates into CSARSDGEAFF.

The genes are TRBV20-1 and TRBJ1-2; 8 bases match TRBD1. The germline V gene encodes CDR1 DFQATT and CDR2 SNEGSKA (reference sequence). Trimming cost V 1 base and J 7 bases; bases outside gene matches: 8. This CDR3 is built from 14 residues. CDR3 in DNA: TGCAGTGCTAGAGTGGACAGGGCCCGCGGTGGCTACACCTTC. As protein: CSARVDRARGGYTF.

This chain uses TRBV24-1 with TRBJ2-1; the D is unclear. The germline V gene encodes CDR1 KGHDR and CDR2 SFDVKD. This CDR3 region has 15 residues. V lost 0 bases, J lost 5 bases, and 10 bases lay in between. The CDR3 loop reads CATSDLGHLNNEQFF. The CDR3 DNA follows: TGTGCCACCAGTGATTTGGGGCACCTAAACAATGAGCAGTTCTTC.

This clonotype was observed a few times. The J gene is TRBJ1-2, the V gene TRBV5-6; D call uncertain. This CDR3 region has 15 residues. CDR1 is SGHDT and CDR2 is YYEEEE in the germline V gene. Between the trimmed V and J ends, which lost 0 bases and 3 bases, there was a span of 12 bases. CDR3 DNA sequence: TGTGCCAGCAGCTTGGGGAGGAGGAAAGACTATGGCTACACCTTC. This codes for CASSLGRRKDYGYTF.

This chain connects TRBV11-2 to TRBJ2-1; D possibly matches TRBD1 or TRBD2 (5 bases each). The CDR3 runs 15 residues. Germline loops: CDR1 SGHAT, CDR2 FQNNGV. V was pared by 0 bases and J by 6 bases, with 12 bases between. CDR3 nucleotides: TGTGCCAGCAGCTTAGATAAGGGACCCATCAATGAGCAGTTCTTC. Protein sequence: CASSLDKGPINEQFF.

In this sample, this clonotype turned up many times. The V and J genes are TRBV15 and TRBJ2-7, with 9 bases identical to TRBD2. The CDR3 has 14 amino acids. V was clipped by 4 bases and J by 1 base; unmatched bases: 2. Germline-derived CDR1 and CDR2 are LNHNV and YYDKDF (reference sequence). The CDR3 is CATSKTSGSYEQYF. CDR3 nucleotides: TGTGCCACCAGCAAAACTAGCGGGTCCTACGAGCAGTACTTC. The full variable domain, its missing parts supplied by reference TRBV15 and TRBJ2-7, is DAMVIQNPRYQVTQFGKPVTLSCSQTLNHNVMYWYQQKSSQAPKLLFHYYDKDFNNEADTPDNFQSRRPNTSFCFLDIRSPGLGDTAMYLCATSKTSGSYEQYFGPGTRLTVT.

This clonotype was detected once. The chain combines TRBV19 with TRBJ2-1, with 15 positions matching TRBD2. Unmatched junction bases numbered 15, after V lost 5 bases and J lost 4 bases. This CDR3 has 20 residues. Germline V gene lookup returns CDR1 LNHDA and CDR2 SQIVND (reference sequence). The DNA for the CDR3 is TGTGCCAGTAGTCCCCCGGGACTAGCGGGAGGCACAAGGGGGTACAATGAGCAGTTCTTC. Amino acids: CASSPPGLAGGTRGYNEQFF. Supplemented by reference TRBV19 and TRBJ2-1, the full variable domain reads DGGITQSPKYLFRKEGQNVTLSCEQNLNHDAMYWYRQDPGQGLRLIYYSQIVNDFQKGDIAEGYSVSREKKESFPLTVTSAQKNPTAFYLCASSPPGLAGGTRGYNEQFFGPGTRLTVL.

This clonotype turned up a few times. The chain links TRBV18 to TRBJ1-6, with D uncertain. CDR1 KGHSH and CDR2 LQKENI come from the germline V gene. The CDR3 length is 15 residues. Trimming stripped 0 bases from V and 0 bases from J, with 3 bases between. In DNA, the CDR3 is TGTGCCAGCTCACCACCAAGCTCCTATAATTCACCCCTCCACTTT. Translating it yields CASSPPSSYNSPLHF.

This clonotype was detected ten times or more. V and J are TRBV29-1 and TRBJ2-3, with a possible D match to TRBD2 (6 bases). Germline CDR1 and CDR2: SQVTM and ANQGSEA. Deletions cut 5 bases from V and 2 bases from J, with 8 bases between. The length of the CDR3 is 12 residues. CDR3 sequence reads: CSVRGTTDTQYF. The CDR3 DNA reads TGCAGCGTTCGGGGGACCACAGATACGCAGTATTTT.

The chain employs TRBV12-3 or TRBV12-4 and TRBJ1-2; D gene unclear. V lost 5 bases to trimming and J lost 8 bases, with 9 bases between them. CDR3 length equals 11 residues. The CDR3 region has the DNA TGTGCCAGCAGTAAGTCCGTGGGCTACACCTTC. Translation gives CASSKSVGYTF.

In this sample, this clonotype turned up many times. The rearrangement links TRBV12-3 or TRBV12-4 to TRBJ1-5; no firm D call. Trimming left V 3 bases short and J 3 bases short, with 15 bases between. The CDR3 has 16 residues. The CDR3 loop reads CASSFFRPGINQPQHF. The CDR3 DNA sequence: TGTGCCAGCAGTTTCTTCCGCCCGGGGATCAATCAGCCCCAGCATTTT.

This clonotype appeared once. The chain recombines TRBV29-1 with TRBJ2-5; 7 bases fit TRBD2. The CDR3 is 14 amino acids. CDR1 SQVTM and CDR2 ANQGSEA come from the germline V gene. The V and J ends lost 3 bases and 1 base, in that order; junction bases with no gene match: 5. The CDR3 here is CSVESGAAQETQYF. The CDR3 DNA is TGCAGCGTTGAGAGCGGGGCAGCCCAAGAGACCCAGTACTTC.

CDR3 residues: CAISRGEEGTEAFF. The CDR3 coding sequence is TGTGCCATCAGCAGGGGGGAGGAGGGCACTGAAGCTTTCTTT. The V call is TRBV10-3, the J call TRBJ1-1; TRBD1 matches 7 bases. There are 14 residues in the CDR3. After removal of 6 bases from V and 4 bases from J, the junction contained 8 bases not matched to a gene. Germline V gene lookup returns CDR1 ENHRY and CDR2 SYGVKD.

The rearrangement joins TRBV28 to TRBJ2-1, with 9 bases fitting TRBD1. This CDR3 region has 15 residues. The germline V gene has CDR1 MDHEN and CDR2 SYDVKM. With 1 base clipped from V and 4 bases from J, the junction kept 2 bases outside the gene matches. The CDR3 DNA is TGTGCCAGCAGTTTATACGGACAGGGGTACAATGAGCAGTTCTTC. This encodes CASSLYGQGYNEQFF.

This clonotype has a handful of counts. The chain links TRBV9 to TRBJ1-1; no definite D call. CDR3 size: 13 residues. The V gene lost 2 bases and the J gene lost 1 base, with 6 bases spanning the gap. Germline loops: CDR1 SGDLS, CDR2 YYNGEE. CDR3 nucleotide sequence: TGTGCCAGCAGCGTCGAGGGGAACACTGAAGCTTTCTTT. Its translation is CASSVEGNTEAFF.

The chain carries TRBV29-1 and TRBJ1-2; weak D call: TRBD1 (5 bases). The ends were cut back, 1 base at V and 6 bases at J, with 9 bases in the middle. Germline V gives CDR1 SQVTM, CDR2 ANQGSEA. This CDR3 spans 12 amino acids. CDR3 protein: CSVEAGGNGYTF. The DNA for the CDR3 is TGCAGCGTTGAAGCGGGGGGTAATGGCTACACCTTC. The variable domain in full, with the rest retrieved from reference TRBV29-1 and TRBJ1-2, is SAVISQKPSRDICQRGTSLTIQCQVDSQVTMMFWYRQQPGQSLTLIATANQGSEATYESGFVIDKFPISRPNLTFSTLTVSNMSPEDSSIYLCSVEAGGNGYTFGSGTRLTVV.

The chain has TRBV27 and TRBJ1-6; no definite D call. Per germline, CDR1 MNHEY and CDR2 SMNVEV (reference sequence). The V gene lost 5 bases and the J gene lost 13 bases, with 15 bases spanning the gap. The CDR3 totals 13 residues. Written as DNA, the CDR3 is TGTGCCAGCAGTGACCGACTGGGGTCCCCCCTCCACTTT. This sequence encodes CASSDRLGSPLHF.